This TCR beta chain was sequenced for a study of cytomegalovirus exposure and HLA in healthy donors. Primers for the PCR totalled 60 Vbeta and 13 Jbeta. The assay was immunoSEQ multiplex PCR, and TCRdb's table has in-frame clones only and misses some. The table records fewer than 250,000 clones, about 81% of them present only once. Findings and caveats of the study: Later work showed greater clonal expansion in HLA-associated TCR beta chains than in equally common others. On later analysis, the bulk of CMV-associated TCR beta chains appeared to be HLA-restricted. A later analysis revealed that TCR association rates differed between HLA loci, peaking at DRB1 and bottoming out at HLA-C. An analysis was carried out later, and it reportedly showed fewer N-insertions in an Asian-associated ancestry cluster than the 666-donor mean.

The CDR3 runs 13 residues. The V gene lost 4 bases and the J gene lost 9 bases, with 13 bases spanning the gap. Germline V gene sequence: CDR1 SGHTA, CDR2 FQGTGA. This clone was counted between two and nine times. Its target is unknown. The receptor comes from a man in his forties or fifties in good health and CMV-seropositive. V gene TRBV7-3 combines with J gene TRBJ2-1; unclear D gene. Sequencing was carried out using PBMCs. CDR3 sequence (DNA): TGTGCCAGCAGCTCCCACACGGGTACTGAGCAGTTCTTC. It yields the protein CASSSHTGTEQFF.